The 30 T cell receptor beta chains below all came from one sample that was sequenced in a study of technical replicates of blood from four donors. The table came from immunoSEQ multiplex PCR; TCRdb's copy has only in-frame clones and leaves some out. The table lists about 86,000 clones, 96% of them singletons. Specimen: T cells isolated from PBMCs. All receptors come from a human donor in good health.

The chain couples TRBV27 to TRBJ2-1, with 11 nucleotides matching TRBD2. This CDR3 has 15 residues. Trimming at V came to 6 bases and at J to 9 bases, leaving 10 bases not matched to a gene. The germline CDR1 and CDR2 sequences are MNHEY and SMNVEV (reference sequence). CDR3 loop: CASRPQTSGNGEQFF. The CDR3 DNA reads TGTGCCAGCAGGCCCCAGACTAGCGGGAACGGTGAGCAGTTCTTC.

Here the CDR3 reads CASIGGTGPWYGYTF. The CDR3 DNA follows: TGTGCCAGTATTGGCGGGACAGGCCCTTGGTATGGCTACACCTTC. The rearrangement uses TRBV19 and TRBJ1-2, with 8 nucleotides matching TRBD1. Trimming removed 7 bases from V and 5 bases from J; junction bases left unmatched: 12. This CDR3 has 15 amino acids. Germline V gene lookup returns CDR1 LNHDA and CDR2 SQIVND (reference sequence).

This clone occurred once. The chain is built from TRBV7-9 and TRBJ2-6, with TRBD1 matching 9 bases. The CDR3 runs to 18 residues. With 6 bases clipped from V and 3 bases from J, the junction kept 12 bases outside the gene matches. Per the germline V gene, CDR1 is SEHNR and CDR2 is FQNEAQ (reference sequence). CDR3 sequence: CASSSGQGESGGANVLTF. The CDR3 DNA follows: TGTGCCAGCAGTTCGGGACAGGGAGAGTCCGGTGGGGCCAACGTCCTGACTTTC.

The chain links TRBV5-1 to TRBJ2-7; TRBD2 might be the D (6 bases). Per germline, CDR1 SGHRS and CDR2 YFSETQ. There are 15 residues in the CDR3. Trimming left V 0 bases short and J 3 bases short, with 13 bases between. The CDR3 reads CASSLVRGGIYEQYF. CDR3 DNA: TGCGCCAGCAGCTTGGTGCGGGGCGGGATCTACGAGCAGTACTTC.

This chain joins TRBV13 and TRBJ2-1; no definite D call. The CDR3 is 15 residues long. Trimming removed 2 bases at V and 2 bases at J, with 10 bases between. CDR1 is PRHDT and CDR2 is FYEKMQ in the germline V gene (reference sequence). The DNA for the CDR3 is TGTGCCAGCAGCTTAACCAGCGAGGCCTACAATGAGCAGTTCTTC. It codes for CASSLTSEAYNEQFF.

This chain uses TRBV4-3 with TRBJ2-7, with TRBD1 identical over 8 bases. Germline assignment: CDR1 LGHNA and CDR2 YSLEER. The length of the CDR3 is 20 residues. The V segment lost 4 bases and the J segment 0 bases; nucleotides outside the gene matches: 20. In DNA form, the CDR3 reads TGCGCCAGCAGCCCCTCAGTCCTTATACAGGGGGATAGGAGCTCCTACGAGCAGTACTTC. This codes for CASSPSVLIQGDRSSYEQYF.

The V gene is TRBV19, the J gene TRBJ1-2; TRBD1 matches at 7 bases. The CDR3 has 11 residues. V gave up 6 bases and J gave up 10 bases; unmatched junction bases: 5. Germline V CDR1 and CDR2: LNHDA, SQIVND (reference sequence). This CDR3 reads CASRDRLDYTF. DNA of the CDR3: TGTGCCAGTAGGGACAGGTTGGACTACACCTTC.

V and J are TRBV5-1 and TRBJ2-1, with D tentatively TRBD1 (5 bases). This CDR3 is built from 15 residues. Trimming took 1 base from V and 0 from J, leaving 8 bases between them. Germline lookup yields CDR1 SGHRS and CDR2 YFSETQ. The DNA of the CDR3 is TGCGCCAGCAGCTTGCAGACAGCCTCCTACAATGAGCAGTTCTTC. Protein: CASSLQTASYNEQFF.

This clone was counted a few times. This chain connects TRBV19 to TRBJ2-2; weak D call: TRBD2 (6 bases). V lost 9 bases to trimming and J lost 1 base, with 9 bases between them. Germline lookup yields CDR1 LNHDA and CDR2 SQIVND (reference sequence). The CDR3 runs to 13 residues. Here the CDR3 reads CARRDGNTGELFF. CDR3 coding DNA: TGTGCCAGGCGGGACGGGAACACCGGGGAGCTGTTTTTT. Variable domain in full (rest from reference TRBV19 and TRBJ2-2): DGGITQSPKYLFRKEGQNVTLSCEQNLNHDAMYWYRQDPGQGLRLIYYSQIVNDFQKGDIAEGYSVSREKKESFPLTVTSAQKNPTAFYLCARRDGNTGELFFGEGSRLTVL.

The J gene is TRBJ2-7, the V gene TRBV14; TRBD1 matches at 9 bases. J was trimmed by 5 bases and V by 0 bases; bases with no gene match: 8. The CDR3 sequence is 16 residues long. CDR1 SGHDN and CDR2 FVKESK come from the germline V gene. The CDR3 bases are TGTGCCAGCAGCCAAGAACCCGGGACAGGGTACCACGAGCAGTACTTC. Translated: CASSQEPGTGYHEQYF.

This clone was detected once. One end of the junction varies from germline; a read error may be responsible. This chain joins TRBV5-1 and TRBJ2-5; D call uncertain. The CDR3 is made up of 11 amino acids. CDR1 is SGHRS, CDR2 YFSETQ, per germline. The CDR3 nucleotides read TGCGCCAGCAGCTGGCCCCTTGTAACGCACTTC. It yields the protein CASSWPLVTHF.

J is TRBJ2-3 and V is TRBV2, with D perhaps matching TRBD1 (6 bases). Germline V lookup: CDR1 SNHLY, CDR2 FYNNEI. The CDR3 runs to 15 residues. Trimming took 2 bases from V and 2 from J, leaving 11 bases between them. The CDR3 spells CASSEPKGDTDTQYF. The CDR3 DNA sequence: TGTGCCAGCAGTGAACCTAAGGGGGACACAGATACGCAGTATTTT.

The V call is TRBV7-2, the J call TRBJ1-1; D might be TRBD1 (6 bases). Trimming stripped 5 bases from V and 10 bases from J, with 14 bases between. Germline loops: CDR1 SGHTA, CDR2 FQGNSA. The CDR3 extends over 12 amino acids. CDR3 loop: CASSHGGTGAFF. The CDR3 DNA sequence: TGTGCCAGCAGCCATGGGGGCACGGGAGCTTTCTTT.

CDR3: CASPSGSGGYNEQFF. The CDR3 coding sequence is TGTGCCAGCCCTAGCGGGAGCGGGGGCTACAATGAGCAGTTCTTC. The V and J genes are TRBV28 and TRBJ2-1; 10 bases agree with TRBD2. The CDR3 length is 15 residues. With V trimmed by 8 bases and J by 3 bases, 7 bases remained unmatched. Per the germline V gene, CDR1 is MDHEN and CDR2 is SYDVKM. The full variable domain, its missing parts supplied by reference TRBV28 and TRBJ2-1, is DVKVTQSSRYLVKRTGEKVFLECVQDMDHENMFWYRQDPGLGLRLIYFSYDVKMKEKGDIPEGYSVSREKKERFSLILESASTNQTSMYLCASPSGSGGYNEQFFGPGTRLTVL.

In DNA, the CDR3 is TGTGCCAGCAGCCAAGTTTCTAGCGCCGAATACTCCTACAATGAGCAGTTCTTC. It encodes CASSQVSSAEYSYNEQFF. The chain employs TRBV4-2 and TRBJ2-1, with D perhaps TRBD2 (6 bases). Trimming cost V 1 base and J 0 bases, with 16 bases left between them. The CDR3 has 18 amino acids. Germline values: CDR1 LGHNA, CDR2 YNFKEQ.

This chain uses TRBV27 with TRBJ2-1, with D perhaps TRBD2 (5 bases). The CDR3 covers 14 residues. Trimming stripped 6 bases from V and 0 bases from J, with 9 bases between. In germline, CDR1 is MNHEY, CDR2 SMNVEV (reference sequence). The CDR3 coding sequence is TGTGCCAGCAGAGCGGAGATCTCCTACAATGAGCAGTTCTTC. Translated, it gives CASRAEISYNEQFF.

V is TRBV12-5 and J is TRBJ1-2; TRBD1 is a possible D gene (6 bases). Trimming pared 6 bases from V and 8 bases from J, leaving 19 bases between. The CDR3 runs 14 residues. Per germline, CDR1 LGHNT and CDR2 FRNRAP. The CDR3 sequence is CASGRDGGPWGYTF. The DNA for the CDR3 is TGTGCTAGTGGCCGCGATGGGGGCCCATGGGGCTACACCTTC. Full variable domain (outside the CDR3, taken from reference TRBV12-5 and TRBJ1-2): DARVTQTPRHKVTEMGQEVTMRCQPILGHNTVFWYRQTMMQGLELLAYFRNRAPLDDSGMPKDRFSAEMPDATLATLKIQPSEPRDSAVYFCASGRDGGPWGYTFGSGTRLTVV.

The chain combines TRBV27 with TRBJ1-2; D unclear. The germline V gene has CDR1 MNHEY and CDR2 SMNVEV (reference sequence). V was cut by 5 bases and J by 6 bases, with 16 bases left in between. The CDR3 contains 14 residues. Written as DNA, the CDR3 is TGTGCCAGCAGTGCCCGGGAGGGCGGGCATGGCTACACCTTC. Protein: CASSAREGGHGYTF.

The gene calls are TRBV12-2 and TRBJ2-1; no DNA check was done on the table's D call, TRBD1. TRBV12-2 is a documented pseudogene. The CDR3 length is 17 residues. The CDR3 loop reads CASRWYRDRSRQGEQFF. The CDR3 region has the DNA TGTGCAAGTCGCTGGTACCGGGACAGATCCCGGCAGGGAGAGCAGTTCTTC.

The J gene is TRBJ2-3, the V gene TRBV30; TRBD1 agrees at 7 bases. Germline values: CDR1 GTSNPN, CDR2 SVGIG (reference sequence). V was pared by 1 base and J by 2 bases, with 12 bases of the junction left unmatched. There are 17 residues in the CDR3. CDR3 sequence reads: CAWSAEWDRIYTDTQYF. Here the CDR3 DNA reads TGTGCCTGGAGTGCCGAATGGGACAGAATCTACACAGATACGCAGTATTTT.

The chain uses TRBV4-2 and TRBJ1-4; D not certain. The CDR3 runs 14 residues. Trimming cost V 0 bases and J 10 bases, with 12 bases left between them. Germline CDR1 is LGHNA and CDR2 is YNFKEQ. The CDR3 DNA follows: TGTGCCAGCAGCCAAGATGAGGGAAGCGGAAAACTGTTTTTT. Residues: CASSQDEGSGKLFF.

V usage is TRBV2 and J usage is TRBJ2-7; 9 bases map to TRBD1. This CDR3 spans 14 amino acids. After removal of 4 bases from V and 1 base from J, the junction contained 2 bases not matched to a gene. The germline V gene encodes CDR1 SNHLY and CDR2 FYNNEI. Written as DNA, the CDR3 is TGTGCCAGCAGTGGCGGGACAGGGTCCTACGAGCAGTACTTC. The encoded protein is CASSGGTGSYEQYF.

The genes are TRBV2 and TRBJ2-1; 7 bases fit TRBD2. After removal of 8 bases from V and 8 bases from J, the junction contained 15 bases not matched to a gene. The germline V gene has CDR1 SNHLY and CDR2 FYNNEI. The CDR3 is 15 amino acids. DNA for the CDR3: TGTGCCAGCTCTCGGTGGACTAGTCCTGGGGATGAGCAGTTCTTC. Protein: CASSRWTSPGDEQFF.

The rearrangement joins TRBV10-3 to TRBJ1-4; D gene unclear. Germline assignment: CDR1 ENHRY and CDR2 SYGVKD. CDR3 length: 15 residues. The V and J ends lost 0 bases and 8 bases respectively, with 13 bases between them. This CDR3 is CAISESEGSEEKLFF. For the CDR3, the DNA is TGTGCCATCAGTGAGTCTGAGGGTTCGGAAGAAAAACTGTTTTTT.

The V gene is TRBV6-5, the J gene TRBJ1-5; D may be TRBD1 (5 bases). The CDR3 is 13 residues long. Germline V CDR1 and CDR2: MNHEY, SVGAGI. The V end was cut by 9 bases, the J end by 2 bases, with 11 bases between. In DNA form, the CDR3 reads TGTGCCAGACGGGGGAGGGGCAATCAGCCCCAGCATTTT. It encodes CARRGRGNQPQHF.

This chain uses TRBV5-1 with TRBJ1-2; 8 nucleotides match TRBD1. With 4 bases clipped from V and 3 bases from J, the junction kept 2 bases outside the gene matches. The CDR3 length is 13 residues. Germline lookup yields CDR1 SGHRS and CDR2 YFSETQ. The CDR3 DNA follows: TGCGCCAGCAGCGAGGACAGGGACTATGGCTACACCTTC. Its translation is CASSEDRDYGYTF.

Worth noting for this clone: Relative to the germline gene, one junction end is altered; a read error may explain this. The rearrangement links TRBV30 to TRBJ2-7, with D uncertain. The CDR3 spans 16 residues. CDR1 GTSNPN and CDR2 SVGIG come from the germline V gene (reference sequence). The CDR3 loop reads CAWPKEPTHRSNEQYF. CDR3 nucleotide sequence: TGTGCCTGGCCGAAAGAACCGACTCATCGCTCCAACGAGCAGTACTTC.

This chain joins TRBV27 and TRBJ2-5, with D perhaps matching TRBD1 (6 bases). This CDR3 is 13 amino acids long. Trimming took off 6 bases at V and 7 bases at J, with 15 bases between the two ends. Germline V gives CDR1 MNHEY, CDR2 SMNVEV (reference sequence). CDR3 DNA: TGTGCCAGCAGCAATCAGGGGTATGGGACCCAGTACTTC. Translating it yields CASSNQGYGTQYF.

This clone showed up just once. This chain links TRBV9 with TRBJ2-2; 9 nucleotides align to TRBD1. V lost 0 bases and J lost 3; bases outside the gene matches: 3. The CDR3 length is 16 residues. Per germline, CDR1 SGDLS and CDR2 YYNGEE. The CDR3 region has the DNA TGTGCCAGCAGCGTAGAACAGGGGGCGTACACCGGGGAGCTGTTTTTT. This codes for CASSVEQGAYTGELFF.

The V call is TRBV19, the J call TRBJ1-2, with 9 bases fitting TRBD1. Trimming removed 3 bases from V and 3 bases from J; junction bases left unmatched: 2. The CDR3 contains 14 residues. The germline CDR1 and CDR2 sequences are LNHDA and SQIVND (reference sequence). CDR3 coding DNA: TGTGCCAGTAGTATCGGGACAGGGTACTATGGCTACACCTTC. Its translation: CASSIGTGYYGYTF.